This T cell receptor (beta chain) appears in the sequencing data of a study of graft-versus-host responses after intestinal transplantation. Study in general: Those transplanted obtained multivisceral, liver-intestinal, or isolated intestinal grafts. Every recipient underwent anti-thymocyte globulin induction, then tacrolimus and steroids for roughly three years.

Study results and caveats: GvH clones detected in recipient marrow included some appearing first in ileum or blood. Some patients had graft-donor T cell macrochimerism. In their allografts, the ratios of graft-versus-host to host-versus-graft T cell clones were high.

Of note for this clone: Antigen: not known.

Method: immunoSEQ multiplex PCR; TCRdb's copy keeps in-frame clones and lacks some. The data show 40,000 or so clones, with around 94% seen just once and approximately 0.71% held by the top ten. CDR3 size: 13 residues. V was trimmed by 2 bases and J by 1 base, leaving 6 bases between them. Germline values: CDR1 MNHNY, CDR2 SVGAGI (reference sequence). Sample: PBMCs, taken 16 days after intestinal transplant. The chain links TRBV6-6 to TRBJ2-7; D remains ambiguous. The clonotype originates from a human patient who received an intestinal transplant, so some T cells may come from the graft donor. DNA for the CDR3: TGTGCCAGCAGTTACGGACCTTCCTACGAGCAGTACTTC. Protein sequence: CASSYGPSYEQYF.